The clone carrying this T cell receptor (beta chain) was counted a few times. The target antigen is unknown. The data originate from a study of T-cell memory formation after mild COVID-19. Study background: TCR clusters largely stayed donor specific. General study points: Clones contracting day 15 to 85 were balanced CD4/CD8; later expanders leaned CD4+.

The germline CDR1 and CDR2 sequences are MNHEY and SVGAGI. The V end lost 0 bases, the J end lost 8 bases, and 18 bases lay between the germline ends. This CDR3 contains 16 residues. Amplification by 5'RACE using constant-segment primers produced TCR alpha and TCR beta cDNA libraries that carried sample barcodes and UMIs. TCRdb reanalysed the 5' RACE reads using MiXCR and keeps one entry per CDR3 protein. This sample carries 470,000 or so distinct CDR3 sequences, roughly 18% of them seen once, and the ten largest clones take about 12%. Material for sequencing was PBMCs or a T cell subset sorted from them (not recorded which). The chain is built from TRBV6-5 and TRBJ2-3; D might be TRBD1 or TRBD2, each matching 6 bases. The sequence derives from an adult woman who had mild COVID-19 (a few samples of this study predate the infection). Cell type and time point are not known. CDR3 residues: CASSYSRGAGITTQYF. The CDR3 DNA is TGTGCCAGCAGTTACTCGAGGGGGGCCGGGATAACTACGCAGTATTTT.